This TCR beta chain comes out of a study of immune characteristics of hereditary and idiopathic chronic pancreatitis. Regarding the complete study: The study examined local immune cells and TCRbeta repertoires in the pancreas in hereditary and idiopathic chronic pancreatitis, using control pancreases from organ donors for comparison. TCRbeta sequencing covered a few control pancreases, 7 hereditary chronic pancreatitis pancreases and roughly 6 idiopathic chronic pancreatitis pancreases. Minimal in vitro experimental manipulation of pancreas-infiltrating T cells was the reason the gDNA-based approach was selected.

The investigation overall reported the following: The study did not include chronic pancreatitis caused by alcohol use. Because patient tissue could only be obtained at the time of TPIAT, differences in disease duration may have influenced the immune findings. Both chronic pancreatitis groups showed significantly increased TCRbeta repertoire diversity and reduced clonality versus controls. Hereditary and idiopathic chronic pancreatitis differed in Vbeta-Jbeta gene family usage, including TRBV10, TRBV19, TRBV23 and TRBV5. Numbers of productive TCR rearrangements correlated positively with disease severity scores among under 15 chronic pancreatitis patients.

Concerning this clone itself: No antigen is known for it. Per-nucleotide qualities are absent, and no much larger clonotype sits a single base away.

The germline V gene encodes CDR1 SNHLY and CDR2 FYNNEI. Inclusive of the bounding cysteine and phenylalanine, the CDR3 is 14 residues long. Just the 42-base CDR3 DNA is kept, in frame starting at base 1. V drops 5 bases and J drops 4 bases, leaving 14 bases in between. Pancreas tissue with chronic pancreatitis was obtained from patients having total pancreatectomy with islet autotransplantation (TPIAT). No known history of diabetes was present in the included chronic pancreatitis patients. For TCRbeta sequencing, genomic DNA was extracted directly from bulk pancreas tissue, without T cell sorting. No particular cause of disease was identified in patients with idiopathic chronic pancreatitis. Pancreas tissues were collected consecutively from patients and organ donors at two US centers. Library preparation used the immunoSEQ multiplex PCR assay. The TCRbeta CDR3 region and neighboring sequences were amplified from pancreatic genomic DNA and then sequenced. Processing in the source paper ran as follows. Repertoire diversity was assessed as a mean normalized Shannon-Wiener index, together with productive clonality and counts of productive rearrangements. The nonparametric Mann-Whitney U test was used to compare repertoire metrics between controls and chronic pancreatitis. Shared clonotypes were defined as CDR3beta sequences with identical amino acid composition and length across subjects. As stored in TCRdb, this immuneACCESS dataset retains in-frame rearrangements with V and J assigned. A fraction of the clones does not appear; measured against another copy, unresolved V genes explain less than half of the discrepancy, and the remainder lacks a known reason. V and J calls and clone size are given by that table; D and trimming were obtained from the DNA. This sample has around 950 clones in its table, and less than 75% of those were observed once. The biggest ten clones account for about 17% of the sample.

Recombination connected TRBV2 to TRBJ1-2; a confident D gene designation cannot be given. The sample taken for sequencing was pancreas tissue with idiopathic chronic pancreatitis. What this sample's cell subset or site label stands for: chronic pancreatitis without an identified cause. This sequence was found in a human donor with chronic pancreatitis. The CDR3 reads CASSNLVPSYGYTF. The DNA reads as follows: TGTGCCAGCAGTAATCTAGTTCCATCCTATGGCTACACCTTC. Here the CDR3 is joined to the reference TRBV2 and TRBJ1-2 genes, and the full variable domain is: EPEVTQTPSHQVTQMGQEVILRCVPISNHLYFYWYRQILGQKVEFLVSFYNNEISEKSEIFDDQFSVERPDGSNFTLKIRSTKLEDSAMYFCASSNLVPSYGYTFGSGTRLTVV.